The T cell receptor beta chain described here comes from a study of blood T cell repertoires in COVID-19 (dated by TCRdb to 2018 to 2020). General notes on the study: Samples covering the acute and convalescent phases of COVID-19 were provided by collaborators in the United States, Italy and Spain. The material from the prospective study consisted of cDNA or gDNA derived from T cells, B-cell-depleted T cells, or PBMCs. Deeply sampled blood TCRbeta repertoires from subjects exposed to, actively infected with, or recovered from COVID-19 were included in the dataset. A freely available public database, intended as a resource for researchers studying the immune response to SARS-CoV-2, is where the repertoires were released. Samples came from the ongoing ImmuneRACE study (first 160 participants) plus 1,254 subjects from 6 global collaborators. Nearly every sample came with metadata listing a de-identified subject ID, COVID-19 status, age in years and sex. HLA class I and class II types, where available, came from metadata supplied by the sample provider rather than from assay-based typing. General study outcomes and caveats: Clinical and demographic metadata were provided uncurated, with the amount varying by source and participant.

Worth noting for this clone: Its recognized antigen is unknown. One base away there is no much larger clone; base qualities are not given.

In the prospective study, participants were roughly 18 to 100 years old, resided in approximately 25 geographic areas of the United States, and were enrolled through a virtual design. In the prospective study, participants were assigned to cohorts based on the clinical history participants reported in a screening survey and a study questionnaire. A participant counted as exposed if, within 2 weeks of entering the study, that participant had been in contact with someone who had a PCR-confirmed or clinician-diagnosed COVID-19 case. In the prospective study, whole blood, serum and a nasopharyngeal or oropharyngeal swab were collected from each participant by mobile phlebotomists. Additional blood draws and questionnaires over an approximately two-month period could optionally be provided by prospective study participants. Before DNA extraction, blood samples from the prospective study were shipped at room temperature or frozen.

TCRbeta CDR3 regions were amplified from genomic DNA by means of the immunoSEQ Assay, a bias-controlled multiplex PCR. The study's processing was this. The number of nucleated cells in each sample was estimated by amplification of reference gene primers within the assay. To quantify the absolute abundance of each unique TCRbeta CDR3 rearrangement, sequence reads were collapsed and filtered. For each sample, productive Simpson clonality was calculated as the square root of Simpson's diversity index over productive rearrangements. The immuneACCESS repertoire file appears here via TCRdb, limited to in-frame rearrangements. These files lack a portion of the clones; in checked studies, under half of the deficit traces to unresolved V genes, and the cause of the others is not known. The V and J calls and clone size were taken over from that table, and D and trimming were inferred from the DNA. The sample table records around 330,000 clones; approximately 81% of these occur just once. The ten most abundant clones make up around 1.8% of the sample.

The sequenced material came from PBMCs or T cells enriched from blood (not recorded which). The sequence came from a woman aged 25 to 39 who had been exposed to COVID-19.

The CDR3 region: CASNPDRLYEQYF. The nucleotide sequence is given as TGTGCCAGCAACCCCGACAGGCTCTACGAGCAGTACTTC. The chain couples TRBV6-5 to TRBJ2-7; 6 matching bases give a weak D call of TRBD1. From the cysteine through the phenylalanine, the CDR3 covers 13 amino acids. The only DNA kept is the CDR3, 39 bases in frame from the first base. V loses 7 bases of germline sequence and J loses 3 bases, and the interval between the two ends is 13 bases. CDR1 and CDR2, looked up from the germline V gene, are MNHEY and SVGAGI.